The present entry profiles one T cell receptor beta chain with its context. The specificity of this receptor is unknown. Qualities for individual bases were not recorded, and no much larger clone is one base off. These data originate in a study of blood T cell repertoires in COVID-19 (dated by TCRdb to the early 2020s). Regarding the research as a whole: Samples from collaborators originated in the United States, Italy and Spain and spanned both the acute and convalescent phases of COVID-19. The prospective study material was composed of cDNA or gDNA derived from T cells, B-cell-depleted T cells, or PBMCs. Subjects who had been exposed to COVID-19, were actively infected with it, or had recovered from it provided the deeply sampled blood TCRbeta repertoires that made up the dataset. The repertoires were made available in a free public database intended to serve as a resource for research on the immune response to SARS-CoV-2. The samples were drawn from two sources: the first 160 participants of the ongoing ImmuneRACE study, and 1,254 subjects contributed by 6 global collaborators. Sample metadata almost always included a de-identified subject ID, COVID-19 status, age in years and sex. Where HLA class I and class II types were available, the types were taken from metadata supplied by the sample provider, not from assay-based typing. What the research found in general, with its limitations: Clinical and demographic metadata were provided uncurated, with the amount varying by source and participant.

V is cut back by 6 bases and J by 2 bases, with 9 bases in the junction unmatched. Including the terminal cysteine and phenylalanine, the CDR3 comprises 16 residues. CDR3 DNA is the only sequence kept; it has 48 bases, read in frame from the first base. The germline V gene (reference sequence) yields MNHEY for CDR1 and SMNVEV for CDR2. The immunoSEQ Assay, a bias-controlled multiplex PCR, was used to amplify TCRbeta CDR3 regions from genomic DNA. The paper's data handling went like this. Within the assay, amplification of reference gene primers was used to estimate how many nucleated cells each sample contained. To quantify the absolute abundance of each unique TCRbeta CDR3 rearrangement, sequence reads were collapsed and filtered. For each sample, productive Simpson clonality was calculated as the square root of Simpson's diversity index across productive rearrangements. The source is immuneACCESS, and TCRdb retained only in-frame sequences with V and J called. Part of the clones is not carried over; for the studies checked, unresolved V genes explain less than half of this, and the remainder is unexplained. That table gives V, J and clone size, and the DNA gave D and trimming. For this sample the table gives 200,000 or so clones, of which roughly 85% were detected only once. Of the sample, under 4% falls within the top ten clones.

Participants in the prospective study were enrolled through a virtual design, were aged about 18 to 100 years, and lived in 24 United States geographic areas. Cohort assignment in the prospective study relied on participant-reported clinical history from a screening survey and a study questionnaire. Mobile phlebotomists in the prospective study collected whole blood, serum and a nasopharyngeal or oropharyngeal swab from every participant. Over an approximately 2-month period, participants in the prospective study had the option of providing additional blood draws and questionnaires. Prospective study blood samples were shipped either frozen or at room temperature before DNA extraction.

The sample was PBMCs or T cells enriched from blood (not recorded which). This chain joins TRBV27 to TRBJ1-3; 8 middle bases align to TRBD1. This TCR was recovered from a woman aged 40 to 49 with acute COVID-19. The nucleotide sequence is TGTGCCAGCAGCCCGCAGGGGGCGAGGACTGGAAACACCATATATTTT. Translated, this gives CASSPQGARTGNTIYF.